This T cell receptor beta chain was identified in a study of CD8+ T cells in alopecia areata. Of note for this clone: Its target is unknown.

The CDR3 sequence is 17 residues long. Trimming left V 0 bases short and J 5 bases short, with 16 bases between. Germline assignment: CDR1 SEHNR and CDR2 FQNEAQ (reference sequence). It was cDNA, reverse transcribed from extracted RNA, that served as the sequencing template. Data came from immunoSEQ multiplex PCR; TCRdb stores just in-frame clones and leaves some out. The sample contains approximately 280,000 clones, roughly 60% of which appear only once. General study results and limits: Tofacitinib significantly decreased scalp clonality and expanded CD8+ clones among top 100. In patients, TCRs were shared less clearly than in mice, and HLA may possibly be involved.

Treatment specified: oral pan-JAK inhibitor, 5-10 mg twice daily. The clonotype originates from a human donor with alopecia areata. The sample in question was CD4+ T cells sorted from blood, obtained at week 24, from a patient treated with tofacitinib. The chain employs TRBV7-9 and TRBJ1-4; D gene uncertain. The CDR3 protein is CASSLAIGPLGNEKLFF. The DNA for the CDR3 is TGTGCCAGCAGCTTAGCCATTGGACCATTGGGAAATGAAAAACTGTTTTTT.